These 21 T cell receptor beta chains came from one sample sequenced in a study of cytomegalovirus exposure and HLA in healthy donors. PCR amplification relied on 60 Vbeta primers (plus 13 Jbeta primers). Data came from immunoSEQ multiplex PCR; TCRdb stores just in-frame clones and leaves some out. The data show more than 150,000 clones, around three quarters seen once. Sequenced: PBMCs. These TCRs come from a boy between 5 and 17 years old in good health and CMV-seronegative.

The chain combines TRBV29-1 with TRBJ2-7; possibly TRBD1 for D (5 bases). The ends were cut back, 3 bases at V and 6 bases at J, with 12 bases in the middle. Germline V gives CDR1 SQVTM, CDR2 ANQGSEA. The CDR3 runs to 12 residues. This CDR3 is CSVDPGSGEQYF. The CDR3 DNA follows: TGCAGCGTTGACCCAGGGTCTGGCGAGCAGTACTTC.

The chain joins TRBV6-5 to TRBJ1-1; D is perhaps TRBD1 (6 bases). There are 13 residues in the CDR3. Germline V gene lookup returns CDR1 MNHEY and CDR2 SVGAGI. Trimming pared 8 bases from V and 0 bases from J, leaving 10 bases between. DNA for the CDR3: TGTGCCAGCGGACGGACAGTGAACACTGAAGCTTTCTTT. This gives the protein CASGRTVNTEAFF.

The rearrangement joins TRBV15 to TRBJ2-7; the match to TRBD1 covers 8 bases. Germline V lookup: CDR1 LNHNV, CDR2 YYDKDF (reference sequence). This CDR3 has 14 residues. Trimming removed 3 bases from V and 4 bases from J; junction bases left unmatched: 5. The CDR3 DNA follows: TGTGCCACCAGCAGGGACAGGGAATCTTACGAGCAGTACTTC. This sequence encodes CATSRDRESYEQYF.

The J gene is TRBJ2-3, the V gene TRBV5-1; D might be TRBD1 (5 bases). Germline V lookup: CDR1 SGHRS, CDR2 YFSETQ. Trimming took 0 bases from V and 6 from J, leaving 11 bases between them. This CDR3 spans 14 amino acids. The CDR3 nucleotides are TGCGCCAGCAGCTTGGAGAAACAGGTTGATACGCAGTATTTT. As protein: CASSLEKQVDTQYF. The variable domain in full, with the rest retrieved from reference TRBV5-1 and TRBJ2-3, is KAGVTQTPRYLIKTRGQQVTLSCSPISGHRSVSWYQQTPGQGLQFLFEYFSETQRNKGNFPGRFSGRQFSNSRSEMNVSTLELGDSALYLCASSLEKQVDTQYFGPGTRLTVL.

The chain recombines TRBV19 with TRBJ1-5, with D maybe TRBD1 (6 bases). Trimming cost V 5 bases and J 3 bases, with 14 bases left between them. This CDR3 contains 15 residues. Germline V gives CDR1 LNHDA, CDR2 SQIVND (reference sequence). This chain's CDR3 is CASSAGERANQPQHF. The CDR3 DNA reads TGTGCCAGTAGTGCAGGGGAACGGGCCAATCAGCCCCAGCATTTT.

This rearrangement joins TRBV6-5 to TRBJ1-2; no reliable D call. Trimming cost V 7 bases and J 6 bases, with 15 bases left between them. Germline assignment: CDR1 MNHEY and CDR2 SVGAGI. The CDR3 has 13 residues. The CDR3 loop is CASIGELRDGYTF. CDR3 coding DNA: TGTGCCAGCATTGGGGAGCTAAGGGATGGCTACACCTTC.

The rearrangement uses TRBV19 and TRBJ2-6, with TRBD2 matching over 8 bases. Germline CDR1 and CDR2: LNHDA and SQIVND (reference sequence). The CDR3 extends over 16 amino acids. The V and J ends lost 4 bases and 3 bases, in that order; junction bases with no gene match: 5. The CDR3 sequence is CASSTGLASGANVLTF. CDR3 sequence (DNA): TGTGCCAGTAGTACCGGACTAGCTAGTGGGGCCAACGTCCTGACTTTC. The variable domain in full, completed from reference TRBV19 and TRBJ2-6, reads DGGITQSPKYLFRKEGQNVTLSCEQNLNHDAMYWYRQDPGQGLRLIYYSQIVNDFQKGDIAEGYSVSREKKESFPLTVTSAQKNPTAFYLCASSTGLASGANVLTFGAGSRLTVL.

The chain uses TRBV18 and TRBJ2-2; no clear D gene. The CDR3 covers 16 residues. Trimming removed 3 bases at V and 0 bases at J, with 11 bases between. Germline-derived CDR1 and CDR2 are KGHSH and LQKENI. The chain's CDR3 is CASSPQSVSNTGELFF. The CDR3 DNA reads TGTGCCAGCTCACCCCAAAGCGTTTCGAACACCGGGGAGCTGTTTTTT.

This rearrangement joins TRBV10-3 to TRBJ2-1; D is possibly TRBD2 (6 bases). Deletions cut 6 bases from V and 3 bases from J, with 21 bases between. The length of the CDR3 is 17 residues. Germline assignment: CDR1 ENHRY and CDR2 SYGVKD. CDR3 coding DNA: TGTGCCATCAGGGGGTCAGGAGCGGGTGGGAACTACAATGAGCAGTTCTTC. Protein product: CAIRGSGAGGNYNEQFF.

The V call is TRBV27, the J call TRBJ1-6, with unresolved D. V was shortened by 5 bases and J by 5 bases, with 13 bases between the two germline ends. The CDR3 consists of 15 residues. CDR1 and CDR2 (germline): MNHEY, SMNVEV (reference sequence). The DNA for the CDR3 is TGTGCCAGCAGTCCCCTGGCAGGAAATAATTCACCCCTCCACTTT. Its translation: CASSPLAGNNSPLHF.

The chain recombines TRBV2 with TRBJ1-2; TRBD1 agrees at 8 bases. Germline loops: CDR1 SNHLY, CDR2 FYNNEI. The CDR3 sequence is 14 residues long. The V segment lost 6 bases and the J segment 8 bases; nucleotides outside the gene matches: 11. The CDR3 protein is CASRSTGEEGGYTF. The CDR3, as DNA: TGTGCCAGCAGGTCGACAGGGGAGGAAGGAGGCTACACCTTC.

V is TRBV7-9 and J is TRBJ1-1; D ambiguous. The CDR3 totals 15 residues. Germline V gene sequence: CDR1 SEHNR, CDR2 FQNEAQ (reference sequence). The V end was cut by 2 bases, the J end by 5 bases, with 15 bases between. DNA of the CDR3: TGTGCCAGCAGCTTATCTCCTCAGGTCTGGACTGAAGCTTTCTTT. Translating it yields CASSLSPQVWTEAFF.

The rearrangement uses TRBV29-1 and TRBJ1-2, with 11 positions matching TRBD1. CDR1 is SQVTM, CDR2 ANQGSEA, per germline. The CDR3 length is 12 residues. V dropped 7 bases and J dropped 8; count of bases not matched to a gene: 6. The CDR3 sequence is CSGSGQGGGYTF. CDR3 nucleotides: TGCAGCGGGTCGGGACAGGGGGGAGGCTACACCTTC. Drawing the rest from reference TRBV29-1 and TRBJ1-2, the complete variable domain is SAVISQKPSRDICQRGTSLTIQCQVDSQVTMMFWYRQQPGQSLTLIATANQGSEATYESGFVIDKFPISRPNLTFSTLTVSNMSPEDSSIYLCSGSGQGGGYTFGSGTRLTVV.

This chain joins TRBV18 and TRBJ1-1; no reliable D call. Between the trimmed V and J ends, which lost 6 bases and 3 bases, there was a span of 20 bases. The CDR3 is 16 amino acids. Germline V gives CDR1 KGHSH, CDR2 LQKENI. In DNA form, the CDR3 reads TGTGCCAGCTCTCCTATTTCCGAAGGAGCAGACACTGAAGCTTTCTTT. It specifies CASSPISEGADTEAFF.

This clone was seen a handful of times. V and J are TRBV9 and TRBJ1-3, with 7 bases identical to TRBD1. The CDR3 spans 16 residues. The trim removed 4 bases at V and 0 bases at J, leaving 7 bases unmatched. Germline V gene data show CDR1 as SGDLS and CDR2 as YYNGEE. The CDR3 spells CASSSGGTVSGNTIYF. CDR3 nucleotide sequence: TGTGCCAGCAGCTCAGGGGGGACTGTCTCTGGAAACACCATATATTTT.

V gene TRBV5-4 combines with J gene TRBJ2-7; TRBD2 might be the D (5 bases). The CDR3 has 14 amino acids. V was cut by 0 bases and J by 3 bases, with 10 bases left in between. CDR1 and CDR2 from the germline V gene are SGHNT and YYREEE (reference sequence). The CDR3 is CASSLEGAFYEQYF. The DNA for the CDR3 is TGTGCCAGCAGCTTGGAGGGAGCGTTCTACGAGCAGTACTTC.

The chain carries TRBV11-3 and TRBJ1-1, with 8 positions matching TRBD1. The V segment lost 5 bases and the J segment 4 bases; nucleotides outside the gene matches: 9. This CDR3 is 15 amino acids long. Germline V gives CDR1 SGHNT, CDR2 YENEEA. This CDR3 is CASSGTGEGGTEAFF. For the CDR3, the DNA is TGTGCCAGCAGCGGGACAGGTGAGGGGGGCACTGAAGCTTTCTTT.

The J gene is TRBJ2-7, the V gene TRBV30; a possible D gene is TRBD1 (5 bases). The CDR3 length is 12 residues. Trimming shortened V by 2 bases and J by 1 base, and 6 bases separated the two germline ends. Germline CDR1 and CDR2: GTSNPN and SVGIG (reference sequence). The CDR3 region has the DNA TGTGCCTGGAGTCAGGGTTCCTACGAGCAGTACTTC. It encodes CAWSQGSYEQYF.

The V and J genes are TRBV18 and TRBJ2-2; 8 bases fit TRBD1. J lost 5 bases, V lost 1 base, and 9 bases had no gene match. Per germline, CDR1 KGHSH and CDR2 LQKENI. This CDR3 region has 17 residues. CDR3 DNA sequence: TGTGCCAGCTCACCACTTGCCAGGACAGGGAAGACCGGGGAGCTGTTTTTT. Amino acids: CASSPLARTGKTGELFF.

The V call is TRBV4-3, the J call TRBJ1-1; D may be TRBD1 (6 bases). Germline V CDR1 and CDR2: LGHNA, YSLEER. CDR3 length: 15 residues. The germline V and J ends were trimmed by 1 base and 3 bases, with 12 bases remaining between them. CDR3 in DNA: TGCGCCAGCAGCCAAGGTCGATACAGGGACACTGAAGCTTTCTTT. Translating it yields CASSQGRYRDTEAFF.

The chain is built from TRBV6-5 and TRBJ1-6; 8 bases are a match to TRBD1. With V trimmed by 7 bases and J by 8 bases, 7 bases remained unmatched. Germline lookup yields CDR1 MNHEY and CDR2 SVGAGI. The CDR3 extends over 14 amino acids. The CDR3 sequence is CASTRGQGDSPLHF. DNA for the CDR3: TGTGCCAGCACTCGCGGACAGGGTGATTCACCCCTCCACTTT.